This section outlines one T cell receptor beta chain sequence together with its context. What it recognizes is unknown. This entry is derived from a study of T cell repertoires in cytomegalovirus infection. Looking at the study overall: Epitope selection comprised recently identified HLA-C-restricted CMV epitopes and well-studied HLA-B-restricted CMV epitopes. In public TCR beta signatures, there were indications of both CMV infection and matching HLA type. Study-level points and caveats: CMV-specific TCR beta clonotypes restricted by HLA-C dominated the ex vivo response.

TCRdb re-derived calls from the reads in MiXCR, one entry per CDR3 protein. The sample carries 550,000 to 850,000 distinct CDR3 sequences, around 32% recorded once. The V and J ends lost 0 bases and 5 bases, in that order; junction bases with no gene match: 7. The germline V gene has CDR1 SGHVS and CDR2 FQNEAQ. The CDR3 is made up of 17 amino acids. This sample comprised cultured PBMCs, obtained from culture after CMV antigen stimulation. The TCR was taken from a human donor in good health (CMV status not recorded). Some clones in this sample may be carry-over from other donors' samples. The V gene is TRBV7-8, the J gene TRBJ2-1; 10 bases match TRBD1. DNA for the CDR3: TGTGCCAGCAGCTTAGCCTGGGACAGGGGTAGAAACAATGAGCAGTTCTTC. Protein product: CASSLAWDRGRNNEQFF.